The rows below give T cell receptor beta chains drawn from one sample of a study of identical twins. TCRdb re-called the 5' RACE reads with MiXCR, one entry per CDR3 protein. Of 350,000 to 600,000 distinct CDR3 sequences in the sample, approximately 15% were seen once. This same sample was also taken into another study, of yellow fever vaccine responses in identical twins.

Sample: CD4+ T cells sorted from blood. These receptors were collected from a woman aged 18-30 years in good health. Each CDR3 is given with its conserved first and last residue. The order of the fields is D gene, CDR3 length, V gene, J gene, clone size, CDR3 DNA, CDR3 protein. D genes are given only for firm matches. Some rows have no size entry. The others give once, few or many, or a class for an expanded clone.

d_call: -; cdr3_length: 14; v_call: TRBV12-3/TRBV12-4; j_call: TRBJ1-2; clone_size: many; cdr3_nt: TGTGCCAGCAGTTTAAATGGCAGGGATGGGGGCTACACCTTC; cdr3_aa: CASSLNGRDGGYTF
d_call: -; cdr3_length: 14; v_call: TRBV25-1; j_call: TRBJ1-3; clone_size: -; cdr3_nt: TGTGCCAGCAGTGTCGGGGACGTTGGAAACACCATATATTTT; cdr3_aa: CASSVGDVGNTIYF
d_call: -; cdr3_length: 15; v_call: TRBV7-2; j_call: TRBJ2-7; clone_size: -; cdr3_nt: TGTGCCAGCAGCTTAAGCCCGGGACTCTCCTACGAGCAGTACTTC; cdr3_aa: CASSLSPGLSYEQYF
d_call: -; cdr3_length: 16; v_call: TRBV7-3; j_call: TRBJ2-2; clone_size: -; cdr3_nt: TGTGCCAGCAGCTTAATCGCACAGATGAACACCGGGGAGCTGTTTTTT; cdr3_aa: CASSLIAQMNTGELFF
d_call: TRBD1; cdr3_length: 15; v_call: TRBV28; j_call: TRBJ2-7; clone_size: -; cdr3_nt: TGTGCCAGCAGTTCGACCGGGGACAGGGTTAACGAGCAGTACTTC; cdr3_aa: CASSSTGDRVNEQYF
d_call: TRBD2; cdr3_length: 14; v_call: TRBV20-1; j_call: TRBJ2-3; clone_size: -; cdr3_nt: TGCAGTGCTAGGGGGGGGACTAGTCCAGATACGCAGTATTTT; cdr3_aa: CSARGGTSPDTQYF
d_call: TRBD2; cdr3_length: 15; v_call: TRBV6-2/TRBV6-3; j_call: TRBJ2-1; clone_size: many; cdr3_nt: TGTGCCAGCAGTTCCGGGACTAGCGGGAGAAATGAGCAGTTCTTC; cdr3_aa: CASSSGTSGRNEQFF
d_call: -; cdr3_length: 14; v_call: TRBV5-1; j_call: TRBJ2-7; clone_size: -; cdr3_nt: TGCGCCAGCAGCTTGGATGGAATCGGCTACGAGCAGTACTTC; cdr3_aa: CASSLDGIGYEQYF
d_call: -; cdr3_length: 15; v_call: TRBV19; j_call: TRBJ2-3; clone_size: few; cdr3_nt: TGTGCCAGTAGTTATCAATTACTACGCACAGATACGCAGTATTTT; cdr3_aa: CASSYQLLRTDTQYF
d_call: TRBD2; cdr3_length: 14; v_call: TRBV11-2; j_call: TRBJ2-7; clone_size: few; cdr3_nt: TGTGCCAGCAGCCGGACTAGTTCAGGTTACGAGCAGTACTTC; cdr3_aa: CASSRTSSGYEQYF
d_call: -; cdr3_length: 14; v_call: TRBV5-1; j_call: TRBJ2-1; clone_size: many; cdr3_nt: TGCGCCAGCAGTCCGGGGGACTCCTACAATGAGCAGTTCTTC; cdr3_aa: CASSPGDSYNEQFF
d_call: TRBD2; cdr3_length: 16; v_call: TRBV6-1; j_call: TRBJ2-5; clone_size: few; cdr3_nt: TGTGCCAGCCAACCGTGGGGCGGGAGGGCCGGAGAGACCCAGTACTTC; cdr3_aa: CASQPWGGRAGETQYF
d_call: -; cdr3_length: 15; v_call: TRBV3-1; j_call: TRBJ2-7; clone_size: few; cdr3_nt: TGTGCCAGCAGCCAAGATCTCCAATTCCCCTACGAGCAGTACTTC; cdr3_aa: CASSQDLQFPYEQYF
d_call: -; cdr3_length: 12; v_call: TRBV4-2; j_call: TRBJ2-2; clone_size: many; cdr3_nt: TGTGCCAGCAGCCAGCCCACCGGGGAGCTGTTTTTT; cdr3_aa: CASSQPTGELFF
d_call: TRBD1; cdr3_length: 13; v_call: TRBV2; j_call: TRBJ1-4; clone_size: many; cdr3_nt: TGTGCCAGCAGGGCTCCGGACCAGGACAGGTTGTTTTTT; cdr3_aa: CASRAPDQDRLFF
d_call: TRBD2; cdr3_length: 18; v_call: TRBV11-2; j_call: TRBJ2-3; clone_size: -; cdr3_nt: TGTGCCAGCAGCTTAGTGTGGCCTAGCGGGGGGGCAGAAGATACGCAGTATTTT; cdr3_aa: CASSLVWPSGGAEDTQYF
d_call: -; cdr3_length: 13; v_call: TRBV15; j_call: TRBJ2-3; clone_size: -; cdr3_nt: TGTGCCACCGGCATACAGGGTCCGGATACGCAGTATTTT; cdr3_aa: CATGIQGPDTQYF
d_call: -; cdr3_length: 11; v_call: TRBV6-5; j_call: TRBJ2-3; clone_size: many; cdr3_nt: TGTGCCAGCATCTCGGGGGATACGCAGTATTTT; cdr3_aa: CASISGDTQYF
d_call: -; cdr3_length: 10; v_call: TRBV20-1; j_call: TRBJ2-3; clone_size: -; cdr3_nt: TGCAGTCCCCTAACAGATACGCAGTATTTT; cdr3_aa: CSPLTDTQYF
d_call: -; cdr3_length: 16; v_call: TRBV7-2; j_call: TRBJ2-4; clone_size: -; cdr3_nt: TGTGCCAGCAGCTTAGGCCCTTTAGTAGCCAAAAACATTCAGTACTTC; cdr3_aa: CASSLGPLVAKNIQYF